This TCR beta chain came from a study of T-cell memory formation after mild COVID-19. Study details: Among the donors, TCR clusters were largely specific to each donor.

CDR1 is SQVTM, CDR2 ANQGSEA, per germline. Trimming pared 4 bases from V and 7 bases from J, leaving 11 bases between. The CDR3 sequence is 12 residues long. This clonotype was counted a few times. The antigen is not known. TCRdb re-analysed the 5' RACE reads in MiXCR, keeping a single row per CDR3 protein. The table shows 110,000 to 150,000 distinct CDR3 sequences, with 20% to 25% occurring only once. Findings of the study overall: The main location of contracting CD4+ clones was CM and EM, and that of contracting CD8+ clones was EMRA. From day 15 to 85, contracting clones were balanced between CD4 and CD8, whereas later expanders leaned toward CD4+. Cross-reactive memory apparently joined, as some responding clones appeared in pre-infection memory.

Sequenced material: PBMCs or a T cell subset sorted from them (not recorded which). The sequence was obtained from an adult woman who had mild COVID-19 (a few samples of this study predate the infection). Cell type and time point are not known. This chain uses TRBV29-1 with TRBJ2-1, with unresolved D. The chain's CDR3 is CSVATVGNEQFF. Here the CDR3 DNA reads TGCAGCGTTGCTACCGTGGGGAATGAGCAGTTCTTC.